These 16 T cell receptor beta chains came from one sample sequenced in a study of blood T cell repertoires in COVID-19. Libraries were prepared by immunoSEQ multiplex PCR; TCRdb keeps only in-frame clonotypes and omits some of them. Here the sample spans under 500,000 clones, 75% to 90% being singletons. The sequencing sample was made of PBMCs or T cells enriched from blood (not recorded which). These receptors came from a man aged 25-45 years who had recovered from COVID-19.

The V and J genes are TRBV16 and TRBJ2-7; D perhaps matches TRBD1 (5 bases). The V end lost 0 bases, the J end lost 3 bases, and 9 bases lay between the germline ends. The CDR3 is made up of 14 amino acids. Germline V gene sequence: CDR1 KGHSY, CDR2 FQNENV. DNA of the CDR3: TGTGCCAGCAGCCAATCGGCAGGGAACTACGAGCAGTACTTC. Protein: CASSQSAGNYEQYF.

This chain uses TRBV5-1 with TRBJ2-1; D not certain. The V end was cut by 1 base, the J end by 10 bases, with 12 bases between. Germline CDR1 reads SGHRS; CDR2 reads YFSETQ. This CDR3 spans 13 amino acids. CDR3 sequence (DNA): TGCGCCAGCAGCTTGCGGAGAGGTCGGGAGCAGTTCTTC. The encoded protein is CASSLRRGREQFF. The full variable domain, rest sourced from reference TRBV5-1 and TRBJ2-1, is KAGVTQTPRYLIKTRGQQVTLSCSPISGHRSVSWYQQTPGQGLQFLFEYFSETQRNKGNFPGRFSGRQFSNSRSEMNVSTLELGDSALYLCASSLRRGREQFFGPGTRLTVL.

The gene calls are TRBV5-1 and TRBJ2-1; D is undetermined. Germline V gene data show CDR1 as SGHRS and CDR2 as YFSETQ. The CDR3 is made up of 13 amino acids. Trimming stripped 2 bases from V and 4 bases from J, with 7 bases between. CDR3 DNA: TGCGCCAGCAGCTTTCCCTCGTACAATGAGCAGTTCTTC. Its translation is CASSFPSYNEQFF. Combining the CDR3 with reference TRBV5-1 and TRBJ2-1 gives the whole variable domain KAGVTQTPRYLIKTRGQQVTLSCSPISGHRSVSWYQQTPGQGLQFLFEYFSETQRNKGNFPGRFSGRQFSNSRSEMNVSTLELGDSALYLCASSFPSYNEQFFGPGTRLTVL.

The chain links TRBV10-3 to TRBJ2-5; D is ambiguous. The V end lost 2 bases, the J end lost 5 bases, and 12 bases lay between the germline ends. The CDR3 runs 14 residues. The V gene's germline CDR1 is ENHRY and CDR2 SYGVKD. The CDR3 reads CAISEQWVGETQYF. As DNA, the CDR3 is TGTGCCATCAGTGAGCAATGGGTCGGGGAGACCCAGTACTTC.

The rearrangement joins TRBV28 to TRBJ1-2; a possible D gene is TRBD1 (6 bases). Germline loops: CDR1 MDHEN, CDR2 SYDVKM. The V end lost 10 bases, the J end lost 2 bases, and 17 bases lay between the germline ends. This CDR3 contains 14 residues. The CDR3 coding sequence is TGTGCCAACTCTATACCGACAGGAAACTATGGCTACACCTTC. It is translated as CANSIPTGNYGYTF.

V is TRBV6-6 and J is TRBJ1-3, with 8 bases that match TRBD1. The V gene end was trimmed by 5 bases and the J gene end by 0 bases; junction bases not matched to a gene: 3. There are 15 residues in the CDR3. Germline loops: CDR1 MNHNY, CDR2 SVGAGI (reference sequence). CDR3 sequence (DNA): TGTGCCAGCAGTCGGGACAGGACCTCTGGAAACACCATATATTTT. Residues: CASSRDRTSGNTIYF.

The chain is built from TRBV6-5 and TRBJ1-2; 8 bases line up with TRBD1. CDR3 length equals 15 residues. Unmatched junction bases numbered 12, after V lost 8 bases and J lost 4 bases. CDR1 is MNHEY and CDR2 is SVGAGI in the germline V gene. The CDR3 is CASWGQTTGGYGYTF. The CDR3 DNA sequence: TGTGCCAGCTGGGGACAAACAACAGGGGGCTATGGCTACACCTTC.

The CDR3 coding sequence is TGTGCCACCAGTGATTCTACCCTAGCGGGAGGTAGCTACGAGCAGTACTTC. It is translated as CATSDSTLAGGSYEQYF. This rearrangement joins TRBV24-1 to TRBJ2-7; 11 positions match TRBD2. V shed 2 bases and J 3 bases; nucleotides not matched to a gene: 8. Germline V CDR1 and CDR2: KGHDR, SFDVKD. The CDR3 has 17 amino acids.

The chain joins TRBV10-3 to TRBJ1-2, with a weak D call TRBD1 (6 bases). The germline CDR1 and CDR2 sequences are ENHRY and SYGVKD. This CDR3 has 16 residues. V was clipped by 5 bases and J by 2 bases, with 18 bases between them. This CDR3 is CAISQGGGWENYGYTF. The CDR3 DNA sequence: TGTGCCATCAGTCAAGGGGGTGGCTGGGAAAACTATGGCTACACCTTC.

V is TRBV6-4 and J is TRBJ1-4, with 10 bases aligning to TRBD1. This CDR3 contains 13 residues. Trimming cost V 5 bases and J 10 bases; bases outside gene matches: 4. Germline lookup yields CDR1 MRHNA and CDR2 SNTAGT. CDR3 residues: CASSRDRGRKLFF. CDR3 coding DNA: TGTGCCAGCAGTAGGGACAGGGGCAGAAAACTGTTTTTT.

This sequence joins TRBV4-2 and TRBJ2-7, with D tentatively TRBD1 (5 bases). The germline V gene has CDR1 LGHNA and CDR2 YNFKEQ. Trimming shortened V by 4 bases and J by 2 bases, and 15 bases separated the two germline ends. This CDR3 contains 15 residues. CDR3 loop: CASSRQGESAYEQYF. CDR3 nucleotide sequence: TGTGCCAGCAGCCGCCAGGGTGAATCCGCCTACGAGCAGTACTTC.

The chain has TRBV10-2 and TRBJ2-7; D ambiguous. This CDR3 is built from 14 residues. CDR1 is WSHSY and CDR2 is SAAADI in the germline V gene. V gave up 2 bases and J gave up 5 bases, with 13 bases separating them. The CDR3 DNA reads TGCGCCAGCAGTGAGCAATTAGCAACCCACGAGCAGTACTTC. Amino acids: CASSEQLATHEQYF.

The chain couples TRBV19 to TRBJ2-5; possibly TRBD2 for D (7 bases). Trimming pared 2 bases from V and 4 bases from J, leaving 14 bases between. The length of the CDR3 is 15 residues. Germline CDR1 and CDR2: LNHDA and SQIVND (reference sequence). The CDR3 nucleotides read TGTGCCAGTAGTATATCGGGGGGCGGGGTAGAGACCCAGTACTTC. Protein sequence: CASSISGGGVETQYF. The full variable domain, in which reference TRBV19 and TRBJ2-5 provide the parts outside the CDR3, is DGGITQSPKYLFRKEGQNVTLSCEQNLNHDAMYWYRQDPGQGLRLIYYSQIVNDFQKGDIAEGYSVSREKKESFPLTVTSAQKNPTAFYLCASSISGGGVETQYFGPGTRLLVL.

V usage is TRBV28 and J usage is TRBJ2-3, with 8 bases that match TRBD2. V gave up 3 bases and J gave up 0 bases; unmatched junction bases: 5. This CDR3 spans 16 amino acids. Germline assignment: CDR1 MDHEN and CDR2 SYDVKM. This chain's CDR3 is CASSFPGTRSTDTQYF. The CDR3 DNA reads TGTGCCAGCAGTTTCCCCGGGACTAGAAGCACAGATACGCAGTATTTT.

CDR3 bases: TGTGCCACCAGTGAGGCTGGAGAATGGCATGAGCAGTTCTTC. Amino acid sequence: CATSEAGEWHEQFF. The gene calls are TRBV24-1 and TRBJ2-1; D not resolved. The V gene's germline CDR1 is KGHDR and CDR2 SFDVKD. This CDR3 has 14 amino acids. Trimming shortened V by 4 bases and J by 8 bases, and 14 bases separated the two germline ends.

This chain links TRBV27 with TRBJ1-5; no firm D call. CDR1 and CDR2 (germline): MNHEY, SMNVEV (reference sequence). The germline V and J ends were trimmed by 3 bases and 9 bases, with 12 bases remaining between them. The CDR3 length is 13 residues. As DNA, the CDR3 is TGTGCCAGCAGTTTCGGACTCGGGTTGCCCCAGCATTTT. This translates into CASSFGLGLPQHF.